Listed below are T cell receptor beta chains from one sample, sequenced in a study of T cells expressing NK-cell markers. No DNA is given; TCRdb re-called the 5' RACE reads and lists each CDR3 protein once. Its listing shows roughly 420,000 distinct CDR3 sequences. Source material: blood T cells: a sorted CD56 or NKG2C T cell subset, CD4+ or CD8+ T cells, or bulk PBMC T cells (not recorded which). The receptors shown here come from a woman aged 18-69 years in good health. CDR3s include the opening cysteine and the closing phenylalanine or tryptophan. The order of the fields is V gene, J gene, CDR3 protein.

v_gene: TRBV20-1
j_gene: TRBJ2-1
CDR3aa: CSAREVSGWVSEQFF

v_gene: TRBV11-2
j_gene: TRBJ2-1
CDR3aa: CASSLLRSGGDEQFF

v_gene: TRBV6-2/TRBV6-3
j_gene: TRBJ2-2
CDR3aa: CASQTGANTGELFF

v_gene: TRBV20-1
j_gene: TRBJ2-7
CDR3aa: CSAEGGGQRYEQYF

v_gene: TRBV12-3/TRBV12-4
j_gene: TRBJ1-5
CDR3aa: CASSFQGTGPQHF

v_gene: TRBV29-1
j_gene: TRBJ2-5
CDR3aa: CSASTGNHQETQYF

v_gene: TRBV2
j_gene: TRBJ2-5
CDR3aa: CASWRDGQETQYF

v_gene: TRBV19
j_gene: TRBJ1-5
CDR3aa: CASSPRTANQPQHF

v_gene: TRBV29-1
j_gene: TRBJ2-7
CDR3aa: CSVEARAYEQYF

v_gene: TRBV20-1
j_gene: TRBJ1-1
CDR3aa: CSATRRETEAFF

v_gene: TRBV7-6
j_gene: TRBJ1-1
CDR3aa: CASSSLNEEAFF

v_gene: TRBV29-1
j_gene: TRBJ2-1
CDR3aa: CSGEPGQENNEQFF

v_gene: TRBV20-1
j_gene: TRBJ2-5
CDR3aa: CSARTFQETQYF

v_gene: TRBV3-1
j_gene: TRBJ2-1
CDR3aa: CASSQGAGGGNEQFF

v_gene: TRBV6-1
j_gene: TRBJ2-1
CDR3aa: CASQYLTGTSGYNEQFF